The rows below give T cell receptor beta chains drawn from one sample of a study of blood T cell repertoires in COVID-19. TCRdb's table, derived via immunoSEQ multiplex PCR, lists solely in-frame clones and lacks some. The table lists about 95,000 clones, about nine tenths of them singletons. Sequencing was performed on peripheral blood. These receptors all come from a woman aged 65 to 85 with acute or convalescent COVID-19. Both conserved end residues are part of each CDR3. Each record gives: J gene, V gene, D gene, CDR3 protein. D genes are given only for firm matches.

j_gene: TRBJ2-5
v_gene: TRBV18
d_gene: .
CDR3aa: CASSPEWLAETQYF

j_gene: TRBJ1-6
v_gene: TRBV28
d_gene: TRBD1
CDR3aa: CASSGRDRGFGSPLHF

j_gene: TRBJ1-4
v_gene: TRBV6-5
d_gene: TRBD1
CDR3aa: CASSAPDRGNEKLFF

j_gene: TRBJ1-2
v_gene: TRBV29-1
d_gene: TRBD1
CDR3aa: CSVVTGGLGGYTF

j_gene: TRBJ2-1
v_gene: TRBV19
d_gene: TRBD2
CDR3aa: CASKDLGLAAYNEQFF

j_gene: TRBJ1-2
v_gene: TRBV11-3
d_gene: .
CDR3aa: CASSLGGHGLVYGYTF

j_gene: TRBJ2-3
v_gene: TRBV5-1
d_gene: TRBD1
CDR3aa: CASSLGTARTDTQYF

j_gene: TRBJ1-4
v_gene: TRBV27
d_gene: .
CDR3aa: CASRFLGSGNEKLFF

j_gene: TRBJ2-1
v_gene: TRBV28
d_gene: .
CDR3aa: CASSFSYNEQFF

j_gene: TRBJ1-2
v_gene: TRBV3-1/TRBV3-2
d_gene: .
CDR3aa: CASSPSLANYGYTF

j_gene: TRBJ2-4
v_gene: TRBV27
d_gene: .
CDR3aa: CATGQPLAKNIQYF

j_gene: TRBJ1-4
v_gene: TRBV4-1
d_gene: TRBD1
CDR3aa: CASSQTHLRGRVEKLFF

j_gene: TRBJ1-5
v_gene: TRBV3-1/TRBV3-2
d_gene: .
CDR3aa: CASSQDLSNQPQHF

j_gene: TRBJ1-1
v_gene: TRBV7-2
d_gene: .
CDR3aa: CASSLEGANTEAFF

j_gene: TRBJ2-3
v_gene: TRBV2
d_gene: TRBD2
CDR3aa: CASKAGGVDTQYF

j_gene: TRBJ1-2
v_gene: TRBV10-1
d_gene: .
CDR3aa: CASSESSGRYGYTF

j_gene: TRBJ2-6
v_gene: TRBV7-8
d_gene: .
CDR3aa: CASSLSGSGANVLTF

j_gene: TRBJ2-3
v_gene: TRBV4-2
d_gene: TRBD2
CDR3aa: CASSHSGTSGGAWTDTQYF

j_gene: TRBJ2-1
v_gene: TRBV3-1/TRBV3-2
d_gene: .
CDR3aa: CASSRAGPYNEQFF

j_gene: TRBJ1-1
v_gene: TRBV12-3/TRBV12-4
d_gene: .
CDR3aa: CASALGGSTEAFF

j_gene: TRBJ1-4
v_gene: TRBV29-1
d_gene: .
CDR3aa: CSEHRAANEKLFF

j_gene: TRBJ1-2
v_gene: TRBV3-1/TRBV3-2
d_gene: TRBD1
CDR3aa: CASSKQGAHNYGYTF